The rows below give T cell receptor beta chains drawn from one sample of a study of shared clonotypes between healthy human individuals. Here immunoSEQ multiplex PCR was the method, and the copy in TCRdb shows in-frame clones only, minus some. The sample shows about 2.1 million clones, approximately 92% of them seen only once. The sequencing sample was made of naive CD8+ T cells from PBMCs. The receptors shown here come from a man in his late teens or twenties in good health. Some clones in this sample may be carry-over from other donors' samples. The CDR3 runs from the conserved cysteine through the conserved F or W. Each record gives: V gene, clone size, D gene, J gene, CDR3 DNA, CDR3 protein. A D gene is named only where the DNA matches it firmly. A clone size is listed for some rows: how often the clone was seen (once, few, many), or a class if it is expanded.

TRBV11-2	.	TRBD1	TRBJ2-7	TGTGCCAGCAGCTCAGGGACAGGACTCTTCTACGAGCAGTACTTC	CASSSGTGLFYEQYF
TRBV28	.	TRBD2	TRBJ2-3	TGTGCCAGCAGTTTTCGCGGACTAGCGGGAGAAGATACGCAGTATTTT	CASSFRGLAGEDTQYF
TRBV7-2	.	.	TRBJ2-1	TGTGCCAGCAGCCCAGGACTATTTACCAATGAGCAGTTCTTC	CASSPGLFTNEQFF
TRBV9	.	.	TRBJ2-2	TGTGCCAGCAGCCCCCGCCCGTACTCCGGAGGGGGGGAGCTGTTTTTT	CASSPRPYSGGGELFF
TRBV11-2	.	.	TRBJ1-1	TGTGCCAGCAGCTTATGGGGGAACACTGAAGCTTTCTTT	CASSLWGNTEAFF
TRBV9	.	TRBD2	TRBJ2-7	TGTGCCAGCAGCGCCGGGACTAGCGGATCCTACGAGCAGTACTTC	CASSAGTSGSYEQYF
TRBV2	once	.	TRBJ2-3	TGTGCCAGCAGTGACGCCAGGACCCACTTAGATACAGATACGCAGTATTTT	CASSDARTHLDTDTQYF
TRBV27	once	.	TRBJ1-2	TGTGCCAGCAGTTTATCTCGGCGGGGGCCCTATGGCTACACCTTC	CASSLSRRGPYGYTF
TRBV5-6	.	TRBD1	TRBJ1-6	TGTGCCAGCAGCTTGGGCATCTGGACAGGGGAGGATTCACCCCTCCACTTT	CASSLGIWTGEDSPLHF
TRBV7-9	.	TRBD1	TRBJ2-2	TGTGCCAGCAGGATGGGACAGGGTCCTGCCGGGGAGCTGTTTTTT	CASRMGQGPAGELFF
TRBV14	once	.	TRBJ1-2	TGTGCCAGCAGCTCCGACAGTCCTAACTATGGCTACACCTTC	CASSSDSPNYGYTF
TRBV27	.	.	TRBJ1-5	TGTGCCAGCAGTTTGGGAATTAGCAATCAGCCCCAGCATTTT	CASSLGISNQPQHF
TRBV28	.	.	TRBJ1-4	TGTGCCAGCAGTTTACCCGCCCTTTTCTCGGCAACTAATGAAAAACTGTTTTTT	CASSLPALFSATNEKLFF
TRBV27	.	TRBD2	TRBJ2-1	TGTGCCAGCTGGTCGGCTAGCGGAGACAATGAGCAGTTCTTC	CASWSASGDNEQFF
TRBV5-1	.	.	TRBJ2-7	TGCGCCAGCAGCCACGGGAGTGGGTCCTACGAGCAGTACTTC	CASSHGSGSYEQYF
TRBV11-1	.	TRBD1	TRBJ2-1	TGTGCCAGCAGCTTATCTTGGACAGGGGGCCAAAACAATGAGCAGTTCTTC	CASSLSWTGGQNNEQFF
TRBV6-4	.	.	TRBJ2-1	TGTGCCAGCAGTGAGGGCTCCTACAATGAGCAGTTCTTC	CASSEGSYNEQFF
TRBV7-2	.	TRBD2	TRBJ2-1	TGTGCCAGCAGCTCCCAGACTAGCGGGAGACCCCCATCCTACAATGAGCAGTTCTTC	CASSSQTSGRPPSYNEQFF
TRBV4-1	.	TRBD1	TRBJ1-1	TGCGCCAGCAGCCCATCGACAGGGGGCGAGGGATCTGAAGCTTTCTTT	CASSPSTGGEGSEAFF
TRBV7-8	once	.	TRBJ1-5	TGTGCCAGCAGCCTCACAGGGTACCAGCCCCAGCATTTT	CASSLTGYQPQHF
TRBV4-3	.	.	TRBJ2-7	TGCGCCAGCAGCCCTGGACGGGAGTCCTACGAGCAGTACTTC	CASSPGRESYEQYF
TRBV18	.	TRBD1	TRBJ1-1	TGTGCCAGCTCACCACCGGACAGGGTGTGGACTGAAGCTTTCTTT	CASSPPDRVWTEAFF
TRBV29-1	.	.	TRBJ1-2	TGCAGCGTTGAAGATCGTGTCGGGAACTATGGCTACACCTTC	CSVEDRVGNYGYTF
TRBV29-1	.	.	TRBJ2-3	TGCAGCGGGAGGGGGACCGGGTCCGCAGATACGCAGTATTTT	CSGRGTGSADTQYF
TRBV6-1	once	TRBD1	TRBJ2-7	TGTGCCAGCAGTGAACACACCGGGACAGGGGTACCCTACGAGCAGTACTTC	CASSEHTGTGVPYEQYF
TRBV5-4	.	TRBD2	TRBJ2-2	TGTGCCAGCAAGATGGAACGAGCGGGAGAGACCGGGGAGCTGTTTTTT	CASKMERAGETGELFF
TRBV6-5	.	.	TRBJ2-2	TGTGCCAGCAGTTACTTCCAGACTGCCGGGGAGCTGTTTTTT	CASSYFQTAGELFF
TRBV29-1	.	TRBD1	TRBJ2-7	TGCAGCGCCACACAGGGGGACGAGCAGTACTTC	CSATQGDEQYF
TRBV28	once	.	TRBJ2-1	TGTGCCAGCAGTTTTGTGGCCTACAATGAGCAGTTCTTC	CASSFVAYNEQFF
TRBV19	.	.	TRBJ1-1	TGTGCCAGTAGTTTCTTCGGACAGAACACTGAAGCTTTCTTT	CASSFFGQNTEAFF
TRBV9	.	.	TRBJ2-7	TGTGCCAGCAGCGCCTTCTTAGAGACCGCCTACGAGCAGTACTTC	CASSAFLETAYEQYF
TRBV27	.	.	TRBJ2-7	TGTGCCAGCAGTTCGGACAGTCCCTACGAGCAGTACTTC	CASSSDSPYEQYF
TRBV14	.	TRBD1	TRBJ1-2	TGTGCCAGCAGCCAAAGGGACAGGGGGCCAAACTATGGCTACACCTTC	CASSQRDRGPNYGYTF
TRBV7-9	.	.	TRBJ2-5	TGTGCCAGCAGCGTTAGGGCTAGAGAGACCCAGTACTTC	CASSVRARETQYF
TRBV7-6	.	.	TRBJ2-7	TGTGCCAGCAGCTCCCCTTGGGGAGCGGAAGCCTACGAGCAGTACTTC	CASSSPWGAEAYEQYF
TRBV7-2	.	.	TRBJ1-5	TGTGCCAGCAGCCCAGCAGGGTATCAGCCCCAGCATTTT	CASSPAGYQPQHF
TRBV27	.	TRBD2	TRBJ2-7	TGTGCCAGCAGTCCCTTAGCGGGAGGGCCCTTCGAGCAGTACTTC	CASSPLAGGPFEQYF
TRBV7-3	once	TRBD2	TRBJ2-7	TGTGCCAGCAGCTTAGTTTACGGGACTAGCGGCTACGAGCAGTACTTC	CASSLVYGTSGYEQYF
TRBV10-1	.	TRBD1	TRBJ1-5	TGCGCCAGCTCTACAACAGGGGTAAATCAGCCCCAGCATTTT	CASSTTGVNQPQHF
TRBV9	.	.	TRBJ2-3	TGTGCCAGCAGCGTAGCGGGAGAAGGGGATACGCAGTATTTT	CASSVAGEGDTQYF
TRBV7-9	few	TRBD1	TRBJ1-2	TGTGCCAGCAGCTCCCGGGACAGCTATGGCTACACCTTC	CASSSRDSYGYTF
TRBV5-1	.	.	TRBJ2-6	TGCGCCAGCAGCCCTAGCTCTGGGGCCAACGTCCTGACTTTC	CASSPSSGANVLTF
TRBV9	.	TRBD1	TRBJ2-3	TGTGCCAGCAGCCCAAGACAGGGGGTCAGCACAGATACGCAGTATTTT	CASSPRQGVSTDTQYF
TRBV5-4	.	TRBD1	TRBJ1-2	TGTGCCAGCAGCTCACCCCAGGGAGAGAATCCGGGACAGTACACCTTC	CASSSPQGENPGQYTF
TRBV7-9	.	TRBD1	TRBJ2-1	TGTGCCAGCGTTGCGGGACAGGGGGTCAATGAGCAGTTCTTC	CASVAGQGVNEQFF
TRBV4-1	.	.	TRBJ2-2	TGCGCCAGCAGCCAACCCGGGACCCCCGGGGAGCTGTTTTTT	CASSQPGTPGELFF
TRBV28	once	.	TRBJ2-4	TGTGCCAGCAGTTTTTGGAGGGGCGCCAAAAACATTCAGTACTTC	CASSFWRGAKNIQYF
TRBV2	.	TRBD1	TRBJ2-7	TGTGCCAGCAGTTACTCACAGGGGGCAACCTCCTACGAGCAGTACTTC	CASSYSQGATSYEQYF
TRBV20-1	.	.	TRBJ2-7	TGCAGTGCTAGAGATCTCTGGGAGCAGTACTTC	CSARDLWEQYF
TRBV28	.	.	TRBJ2-5	TGTGCCAGCAGTTCGGGGATCCAAGAGACCCAGTACTTC	CASSSGIQETQYF
TRBV7-9	.	.	TRBJ2-4	TGTGCCAGCAGCTTAGCCCTAGTGGGGATAGCCAAAAACATTCAGTACTTC	CASSLALVGIAKNIQYF
TRBV11-2	.	TRBD2	TRBJ2-7	TGTGCCAGCAGCTTAACGACTAGCGGGACCTACGAGCAGTACTTC	CASSLTTSGTYEQYF
TRBV7-3	.	.	TRBJ1-4	TGTGCCAGCAGCTTCCCGCTCCGCAGGGCTGATGAAAAACTGTTTTTT	CASSFPLRRADEKLFF